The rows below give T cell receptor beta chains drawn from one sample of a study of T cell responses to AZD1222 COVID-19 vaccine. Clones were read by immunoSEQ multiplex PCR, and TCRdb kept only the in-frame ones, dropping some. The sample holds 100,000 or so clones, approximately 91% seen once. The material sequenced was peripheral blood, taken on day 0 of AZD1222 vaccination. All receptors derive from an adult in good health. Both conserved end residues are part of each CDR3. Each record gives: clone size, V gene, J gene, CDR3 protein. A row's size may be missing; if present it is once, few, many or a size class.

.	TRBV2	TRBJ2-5	CASIGLAGQETQYF
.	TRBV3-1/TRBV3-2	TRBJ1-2	CASSQGVGQGFYGYTF
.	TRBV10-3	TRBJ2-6	CAISDSSGANVLTF
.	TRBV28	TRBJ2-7	CASTIPPYEQYF
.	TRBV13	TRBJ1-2	CASSLSSIGNYGYTF
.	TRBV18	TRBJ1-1	CASSSGGVAEAFF
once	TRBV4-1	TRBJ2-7	CASSQDPGQAQTYEQYF
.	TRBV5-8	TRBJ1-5	CASSLLGFGNQPQHF
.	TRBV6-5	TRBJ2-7	CASSSRYEQYF
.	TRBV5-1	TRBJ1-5	CASRSNWGQPQHF
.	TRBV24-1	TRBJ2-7	CATSDPSSGSSYEQYF
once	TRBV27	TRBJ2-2	CASSLAGDTGELFF
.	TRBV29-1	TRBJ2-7	CSVAQILSGETSYEQYF
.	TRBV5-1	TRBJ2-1	CASSRLGLAGGPVGNEQFF
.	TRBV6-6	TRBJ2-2	CASSYPAGGRGGELFF
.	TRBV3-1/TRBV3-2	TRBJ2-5	CASSQGYTGGAETQYF
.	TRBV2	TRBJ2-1	CASMGWVSNEQFF
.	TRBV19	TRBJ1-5	CASSKVNQPQHF
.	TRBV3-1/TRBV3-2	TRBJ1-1	CASSQVGYGTEAFF